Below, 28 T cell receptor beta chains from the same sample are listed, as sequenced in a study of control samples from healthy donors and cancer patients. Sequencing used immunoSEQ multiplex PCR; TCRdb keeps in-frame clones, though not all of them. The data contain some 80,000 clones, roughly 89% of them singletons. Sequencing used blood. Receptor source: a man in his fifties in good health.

The CDR3 DNA follows: TGCGCCAGCAGCCAAGGACTAGCGGGTTCGAACACCGGGGAGCTGTTTTTT. Translating it yields CASSQGLAGSNTGELFF. The V call is TRBV4-1, the J call TRBJ2-2; 10 bases are a match to TRBD2. CDR1 is MGHRA and CDR2 is YSYEKL in the germline V gene. The CDR3 contains 17 residues. After removal of 1 base from V and 0 bases from J, the junction contained 2 bases not matched to a gene.

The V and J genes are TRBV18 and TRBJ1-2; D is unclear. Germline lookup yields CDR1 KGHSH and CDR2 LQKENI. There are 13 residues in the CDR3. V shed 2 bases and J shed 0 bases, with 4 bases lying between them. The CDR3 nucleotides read TGTGCCAGCTCACCAGAGGCTAACTATGGCTACACCTTC. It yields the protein CASSPEANYGYTF.

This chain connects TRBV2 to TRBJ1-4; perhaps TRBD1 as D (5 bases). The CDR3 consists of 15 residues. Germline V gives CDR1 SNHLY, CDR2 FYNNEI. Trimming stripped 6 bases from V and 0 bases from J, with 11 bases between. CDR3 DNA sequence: TGTGCCAGCAGGGGGACCGCCGCAACTAATGAAAAACTGTTTTTT. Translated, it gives CASRGTAATNEKLFF.

CDR3 DNA: TGTGCCAGCAGTTACCCCGAGACAGGGGCGAAGACCCAGTACTTC. Its protein product is CASSYPETGAKTQYF. The chain links TRBV6-6 to TRBJ2-5, with 8 bases matching TRBD1. The CDR3 runs 15 residues. CDR1 MNHNY and CDR2 SVGAGI come from the germline V gene (reference sequence). With V trimmed by 2 bases and J by 6 bases, 8 bases remained unmatched.

CDR3 sequence reads: CASSPGTGRYGYTF. For the CDR3, the DNA is TGTGCCAGCAGCCCCGGGACAGGCCGCTATGGCTACACCTTC. The V and J genes are TRBV5-6 and TRBJ1-2; 8 bases match TRBD1. There are 14 residues in the CDR3. V was pared by 4 bases and J by 4 bases, with 6 bases of the junction left unmatched. Germline V gene lookup returns CDR1 SGHDT and CDR2 YYEEEE.

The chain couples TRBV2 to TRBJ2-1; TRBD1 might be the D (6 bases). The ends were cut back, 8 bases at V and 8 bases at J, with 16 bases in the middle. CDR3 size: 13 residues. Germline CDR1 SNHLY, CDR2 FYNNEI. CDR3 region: CASRRQAGYEQFF. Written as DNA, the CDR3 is TGTGCCAGCCGACGACAGGCCGGGTATGAGCAGTTCTTC.

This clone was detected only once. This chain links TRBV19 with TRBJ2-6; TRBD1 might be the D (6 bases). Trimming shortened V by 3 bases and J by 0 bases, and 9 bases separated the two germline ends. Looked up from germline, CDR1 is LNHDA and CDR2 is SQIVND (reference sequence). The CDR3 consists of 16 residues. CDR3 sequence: CASSIVGGSGANVLTF. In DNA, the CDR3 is TGTGCCAGTAGTATCGTAGGGGGCTCTGGGGCCAACGTCCTGACTTTC.

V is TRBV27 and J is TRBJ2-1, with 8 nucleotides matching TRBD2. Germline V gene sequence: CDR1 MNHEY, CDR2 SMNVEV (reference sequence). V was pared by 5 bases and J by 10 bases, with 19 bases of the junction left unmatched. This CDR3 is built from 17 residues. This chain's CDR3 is CASSLRSSDGGAYEQFF. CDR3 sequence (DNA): TGTGCCAGCAGTCTCCGCTCCTCTGACGGGGGGGCTTACGAGCAGTTCTTC.

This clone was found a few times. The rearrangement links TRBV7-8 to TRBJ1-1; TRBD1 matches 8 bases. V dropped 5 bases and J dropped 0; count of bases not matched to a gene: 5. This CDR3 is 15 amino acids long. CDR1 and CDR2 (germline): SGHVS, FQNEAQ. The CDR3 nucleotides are TGTGCCAGCAGCAGACAGACAGGGGTGAACACTGAAGCTTTCTTT. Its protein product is CASSRQTGVNTEAFF. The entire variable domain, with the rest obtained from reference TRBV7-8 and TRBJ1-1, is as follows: GAGVSQSPRYKVAKRGQDVALRCDPISGHVSLFWYQQALGQGPEFLTYFQNEAQLDKSGLPSDRFFAERPEGSVSTLKIQRTQQEDSAVYLCASSRQTGVNTEAFFGQGTRLTVV.

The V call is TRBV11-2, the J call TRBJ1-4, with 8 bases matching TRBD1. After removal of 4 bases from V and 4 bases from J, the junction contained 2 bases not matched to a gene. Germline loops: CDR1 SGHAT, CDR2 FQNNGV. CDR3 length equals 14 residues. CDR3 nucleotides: TGTGCCAGCAGCTCCGGACAGGGTAATGAAAAACTGTTTTTT. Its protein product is CASSSGQGNEKLFF.

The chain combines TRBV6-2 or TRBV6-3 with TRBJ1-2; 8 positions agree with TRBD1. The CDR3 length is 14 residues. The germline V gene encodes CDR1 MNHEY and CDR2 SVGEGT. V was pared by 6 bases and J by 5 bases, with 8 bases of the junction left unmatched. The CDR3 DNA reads TGTGCCAGCAGCAGACAGGGGCCGACTTATGGCTACACCTTC. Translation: CASSRQGPTYGYTF.

The CDR3 region is CAWSVGRGDYGYTF. In DNA, the CDR3 is TGTGCCTGGAGTGTCGGCAGGGGAGACTATGGCTACACCTTC. This chain uses TRBV30 with TRBJ1-2; maybe TRBD1 (6 bases). Germline V CDR1 and CDR2: GTSNPN, SVGIG (reference sequence). This CDR3 contains 14 residues. V was trimmed by 0 bases and J by 3 bases, leaving 11 bases between them.

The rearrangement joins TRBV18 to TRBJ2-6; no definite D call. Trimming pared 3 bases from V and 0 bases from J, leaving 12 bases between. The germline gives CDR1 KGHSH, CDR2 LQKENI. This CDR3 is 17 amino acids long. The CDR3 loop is CASSPSPPSSGANVLTF. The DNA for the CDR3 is TGTGCCAGCTCACCGAGTCCTCCGAGCTCTGGGGCCAACGTCCTGACTTTC.

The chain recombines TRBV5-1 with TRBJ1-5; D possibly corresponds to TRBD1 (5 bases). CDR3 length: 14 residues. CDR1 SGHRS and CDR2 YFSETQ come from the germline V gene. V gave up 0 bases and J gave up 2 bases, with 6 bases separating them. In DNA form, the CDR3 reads TGCGCCAGCAGCTTGGGGGGGGGCAATCAGCCCCAGCATTTT. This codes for CASSLGGGNQPQHF. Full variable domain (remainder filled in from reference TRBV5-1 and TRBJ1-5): KAGVTQTPRYLIKTRGQQVTLSCSPISGHRSVSWYQQTPGQGLQFLFEYFSETQRNKGNFPGRFSGRQFSNSRSEMNVSTLELGDSALYLCASSLGGGNQPQHFGDGTRLSIL.

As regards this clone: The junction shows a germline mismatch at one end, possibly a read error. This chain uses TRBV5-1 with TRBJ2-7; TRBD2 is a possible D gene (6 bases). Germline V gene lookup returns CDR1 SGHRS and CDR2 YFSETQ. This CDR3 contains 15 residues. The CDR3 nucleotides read TGCGCCAGCAGCTTCCTCCGGGACTCATCCTACGAGCAGTGCTTC. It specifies CASSFLRDSSYEQCF.

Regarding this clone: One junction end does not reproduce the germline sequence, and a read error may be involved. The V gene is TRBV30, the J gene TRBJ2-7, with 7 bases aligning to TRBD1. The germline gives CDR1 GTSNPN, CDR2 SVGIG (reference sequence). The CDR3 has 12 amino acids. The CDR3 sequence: CAWSGPTGTAAF. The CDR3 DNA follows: TGTGCCTGGAGTGGCCCGACCGGGACAGCTGCCTTC.

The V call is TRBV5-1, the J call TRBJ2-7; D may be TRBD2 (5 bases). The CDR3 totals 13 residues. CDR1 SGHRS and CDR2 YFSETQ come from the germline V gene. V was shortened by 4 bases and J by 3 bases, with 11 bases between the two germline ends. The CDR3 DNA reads TGCGCCAGCAGCGGCGGGCAGTTCTACGAGCAGTACTTC. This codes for CASSGGQFYEQYF.

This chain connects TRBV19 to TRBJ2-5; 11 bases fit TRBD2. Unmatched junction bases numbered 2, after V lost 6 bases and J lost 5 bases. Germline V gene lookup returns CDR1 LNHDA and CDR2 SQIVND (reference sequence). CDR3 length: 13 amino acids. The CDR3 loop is CASSPSGGETQYF. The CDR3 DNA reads TGTGCCAGTAGCCCTAGCGGGGGGGAGACCCAGTACTTC.

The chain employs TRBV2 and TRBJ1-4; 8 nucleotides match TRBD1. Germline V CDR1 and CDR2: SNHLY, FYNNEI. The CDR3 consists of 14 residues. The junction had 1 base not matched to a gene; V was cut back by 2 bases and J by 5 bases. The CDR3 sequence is CASSERTGNEKLFF. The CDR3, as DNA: TGTGCCAGCAGTGAAAGGACAGGGAATGAAAAACTGTTTTTT.

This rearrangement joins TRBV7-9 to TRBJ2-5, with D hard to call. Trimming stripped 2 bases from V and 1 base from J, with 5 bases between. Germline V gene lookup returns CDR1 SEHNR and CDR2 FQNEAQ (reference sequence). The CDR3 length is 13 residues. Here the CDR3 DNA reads TGTGCCAGCAGCTTACGGACCCAAGAGACCCAGTACTTC. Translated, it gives CASSLRTQETQYF.

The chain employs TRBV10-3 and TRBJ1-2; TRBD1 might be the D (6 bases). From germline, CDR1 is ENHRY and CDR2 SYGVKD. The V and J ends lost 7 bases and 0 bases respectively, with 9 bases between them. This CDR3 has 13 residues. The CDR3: CAIKGGPNYGYTF. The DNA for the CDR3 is TGTGCCATCAAGGGGGGGCCTAACTATGGCTACACCTTC.

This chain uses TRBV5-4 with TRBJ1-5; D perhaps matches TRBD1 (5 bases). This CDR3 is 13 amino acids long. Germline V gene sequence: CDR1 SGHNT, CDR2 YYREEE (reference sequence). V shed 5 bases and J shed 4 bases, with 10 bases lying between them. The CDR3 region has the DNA TGTGCCAGCAGTAGGGGTACGAATCAGCCCCAGCATTTT. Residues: CASSRGTNQPQHF.

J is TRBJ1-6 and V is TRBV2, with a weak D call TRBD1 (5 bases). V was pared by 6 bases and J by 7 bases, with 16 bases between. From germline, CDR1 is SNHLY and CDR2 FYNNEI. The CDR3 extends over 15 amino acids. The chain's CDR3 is CASSQFTGRNSPLHF. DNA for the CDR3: TGTGCCAGCAGCCAGTTCACGGGACGGAATTCACCCCTCCACTTT.

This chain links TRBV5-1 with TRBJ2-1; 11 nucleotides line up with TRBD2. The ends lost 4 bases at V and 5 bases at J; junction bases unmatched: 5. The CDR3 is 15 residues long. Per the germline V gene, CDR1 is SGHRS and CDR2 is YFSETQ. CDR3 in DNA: TGCGCCAGCAGCGACGGGACTAGCGGCCACAATGAGCAGTTCTTC. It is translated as CASSDGTSGHNEQFF.

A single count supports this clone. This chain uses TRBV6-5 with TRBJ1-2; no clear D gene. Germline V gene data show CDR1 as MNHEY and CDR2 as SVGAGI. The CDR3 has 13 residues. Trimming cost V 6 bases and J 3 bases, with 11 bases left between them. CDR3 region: CASRTSAYYGYTF. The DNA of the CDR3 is TGTGCCAGCAGAACTAGTGCCTACTATGGCTACACCTTC.

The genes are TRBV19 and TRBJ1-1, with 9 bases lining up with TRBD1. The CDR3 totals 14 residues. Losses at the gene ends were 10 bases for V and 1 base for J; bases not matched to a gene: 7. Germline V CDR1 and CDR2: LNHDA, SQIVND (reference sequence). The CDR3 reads CATLGQGENTEAFF. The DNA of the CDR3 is TGTGCCACCCTGGGACAGGGAGAGAACACTGAAGCTTTCTTT.

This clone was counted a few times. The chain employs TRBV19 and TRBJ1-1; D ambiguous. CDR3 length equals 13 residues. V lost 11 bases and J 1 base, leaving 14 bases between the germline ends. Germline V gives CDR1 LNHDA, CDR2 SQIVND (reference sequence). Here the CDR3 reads CASLDGPNTEAFF. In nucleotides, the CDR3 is TGTGCCTCCCTCGACGGGCCGAACACTGAAGCTTTCTTT.

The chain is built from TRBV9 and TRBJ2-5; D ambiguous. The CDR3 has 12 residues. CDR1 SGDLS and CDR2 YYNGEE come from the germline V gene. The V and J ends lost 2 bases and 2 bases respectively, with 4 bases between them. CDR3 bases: TGTGCCAGCAGCGTGGGGCAAGAGACCCAGTACTTC. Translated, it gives CASSVGQETQYF.